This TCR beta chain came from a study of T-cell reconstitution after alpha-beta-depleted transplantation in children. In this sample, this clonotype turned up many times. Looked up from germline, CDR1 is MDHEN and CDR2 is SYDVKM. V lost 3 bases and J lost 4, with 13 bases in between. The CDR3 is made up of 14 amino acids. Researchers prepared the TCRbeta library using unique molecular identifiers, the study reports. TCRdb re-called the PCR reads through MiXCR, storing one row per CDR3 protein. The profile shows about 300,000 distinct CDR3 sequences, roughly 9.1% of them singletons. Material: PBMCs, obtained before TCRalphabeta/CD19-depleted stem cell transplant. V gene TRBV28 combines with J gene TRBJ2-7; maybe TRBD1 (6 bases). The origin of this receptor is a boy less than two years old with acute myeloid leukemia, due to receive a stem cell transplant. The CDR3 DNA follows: TGTGCCAGCAGTTTCCCCAGGGGCTTTTACGAGCAGTACTTC. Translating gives CASSFPRGFYEQYF. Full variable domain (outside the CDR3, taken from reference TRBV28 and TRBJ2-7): DVKVTQSSRYLVKRTGEKVFLECVQDMDHENMFWYRQDPGLGLRLIYFSYDVKMKEKGDIPEGYSVSREKKERFSLILESASTNQTSMYLCASSFPRGFYEQYFGPGTRLTVT.